One and the same sample provided the 7 T cell receptor beta chains below, sequenced in a study of identical twins. In TCRdb, the 5' RACE reads were re-called with MiXCR into one record per CDR3 protein. Among 600,000 to 700,000 distinct CDR3 sequences, about 20% were seen once, and the ten largest hold more than 4%. These data also formed part of another study, on T cells expressing NK-cell markers.

What was sequenced was PBMCs. Receptors originate from a woman aged 18 to 35 in good health.

The rearrangement links TRBV6-2 or TRBV6-3 to TRBJ2-1; D remains unclear. Germline CDR1 is MNHEY and CDR2 is SVGEGT. The V end lost 7 bases, the J end lost 2 bases, and 15 bases lay between the germline ends. The length of the CDR3 is 15 residues. Here the CDR3 reads CASTQIGATYNEQFF. The CDR3 DNA reads as TGTGCCAGCACCCAAATTGGAGCCACCTACAATGAGCAGTTCTTC.

This clonotype was seen a few times. The chain carries TRBV11-3 and TRBJ2-7; 10 positions match TRBD2. The V gene end was trimmed by 6 bases and the J gene end by 2 bases; junction bases not matched to a gene: 7. The germline CDR1 and CDR2 sequences are SGHNT and YENEEA. CDR3 length equals 15 residues. The CDR3 DNA follows: TGTGCCAGCAGTTTAACTAGCGGGGTCACCTACGAGCAGTACTTC. It encodes CASSLTSGVTYEQYF.

This clonotype has a count of ten or more. The chain uses TRBV6-5 and TRBJ2-3; D unclear. Germline CDR1 MNHEY, CDR2 SVGAGI. Trimming removed 2 bases at V and 8 bases at J, with 5 bases between. The CDR3 runs 11 residues. CDR3 DNA: TGTGCCAGCAGTTACAGCTCTACGCAGTATTTT. Protein sequence: CASSYSSTQYF.

The CDR3 protein is CSASWTGGYTEAFF. In DNA, the CDR3 is TGCAGTGCTAGTTGGACAGGGGGGTACACTGAAGCTTTCTTT. The V call is TRBV20-1, the J call TRBJ1-1; TRBD1 agrees at 10 bases. Germline CDR1 is DFQATT and CDR2 is SNEGSKA (reference sequence). Unmatched junction bases numbered 4, after V lost 3 bases and J lost 3 bases. CDR3 length: 14 amino acids.

This chain joins TRBV5-1 and TRBJ2-1, with TRBD1 matching over 7 bases. The germline CDR1 and CDR2 sequences are SGHRS and YFSETQ. The CDR3 sequence is 16 residues long. After removal of 3 bases from V and 6 bases from J, the junction contained 12 bases not matched to a gene. In DNA, the CDR3 is TGCGCCAGCAGCTCCGACGAGGGGGCGGCGTTCAATGAGCAGTTCTTC. Protein sequence: CASSSDEGAAFNEQFF.

V gene TRBV9 combines with J gene TRBJ2-7, with 7 bases aligning to TRBD2. The V gene end was trimmed by 4 bases and the J gene end by 5 bases; junction bases not matched to a gene: 9. The length of the CDR3 is 14 residues. Germline V gives CDR1 SGDLS, CDR2 YYNGEE. CDR3 sequence reads: CASSPLQREDEQYF. The CDR3 nucleotides are TGTGCCAGCAGCCCTCTACAACGGGAGGACGAGCAGTACTTC.

This chain joins TRBV27 and TRBJ2-6, with 10 bases aligning to TRBD1. The junction had 5 bases not matched to a gene; V was cut back by 6 bases and J by 0 bases. CDR3 length: 17 residues. CDR1 and CDR2 from the germline V gene are MNHEY and SMNVEV (reference sequence). The CDR3 region has the DNA TGTGCCAGCAGGCGGGACAGGGGAATCTCTGGGGCCAACGTCCTGACTTTC. Its protein is CASRRDRGISGANVLTF.